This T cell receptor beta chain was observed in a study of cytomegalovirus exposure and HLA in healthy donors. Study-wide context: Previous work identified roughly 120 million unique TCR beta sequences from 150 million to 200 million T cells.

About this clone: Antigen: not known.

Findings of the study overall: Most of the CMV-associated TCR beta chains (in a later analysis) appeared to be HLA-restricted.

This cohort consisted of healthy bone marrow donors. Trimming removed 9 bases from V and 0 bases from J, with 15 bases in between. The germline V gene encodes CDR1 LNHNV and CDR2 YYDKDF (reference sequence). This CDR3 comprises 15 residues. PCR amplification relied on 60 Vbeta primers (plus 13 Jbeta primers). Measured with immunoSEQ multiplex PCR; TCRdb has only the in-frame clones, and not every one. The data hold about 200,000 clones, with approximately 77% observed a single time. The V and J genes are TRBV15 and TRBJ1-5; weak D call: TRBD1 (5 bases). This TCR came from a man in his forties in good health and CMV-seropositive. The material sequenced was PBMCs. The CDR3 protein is CATRKGGGSNQPQHF. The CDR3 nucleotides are TGTGCCACTCGTAAGGGCGGGGGTAGCAATCAGCCCCAGCATTTT.